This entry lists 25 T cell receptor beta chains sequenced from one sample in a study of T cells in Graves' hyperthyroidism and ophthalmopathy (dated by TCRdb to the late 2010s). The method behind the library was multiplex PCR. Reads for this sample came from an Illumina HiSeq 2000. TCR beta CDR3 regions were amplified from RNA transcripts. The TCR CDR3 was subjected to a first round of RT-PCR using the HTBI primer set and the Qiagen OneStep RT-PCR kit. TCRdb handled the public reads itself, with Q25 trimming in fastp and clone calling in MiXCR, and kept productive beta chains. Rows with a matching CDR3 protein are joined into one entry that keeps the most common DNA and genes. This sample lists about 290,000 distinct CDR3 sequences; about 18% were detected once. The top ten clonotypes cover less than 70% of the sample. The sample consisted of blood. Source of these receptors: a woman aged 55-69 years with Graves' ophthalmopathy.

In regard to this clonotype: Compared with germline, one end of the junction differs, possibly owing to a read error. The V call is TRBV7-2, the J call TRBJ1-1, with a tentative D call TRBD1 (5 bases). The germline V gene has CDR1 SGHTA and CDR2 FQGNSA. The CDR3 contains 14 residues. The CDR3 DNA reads TGTGCCAGCAGCGCAAATTCAGGGTGGACTGAAACTTTCTTT. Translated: CASSANSGWTETFF.

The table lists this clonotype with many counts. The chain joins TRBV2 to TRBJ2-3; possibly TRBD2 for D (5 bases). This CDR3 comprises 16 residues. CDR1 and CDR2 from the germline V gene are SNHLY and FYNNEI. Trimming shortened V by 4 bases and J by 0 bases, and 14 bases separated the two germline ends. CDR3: CASSAHGVSSTDTQYF. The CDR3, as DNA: TGTGCCAGCAGTGCTCACGGGGTGTCTAGCACAGATACGCAGTATTTT.

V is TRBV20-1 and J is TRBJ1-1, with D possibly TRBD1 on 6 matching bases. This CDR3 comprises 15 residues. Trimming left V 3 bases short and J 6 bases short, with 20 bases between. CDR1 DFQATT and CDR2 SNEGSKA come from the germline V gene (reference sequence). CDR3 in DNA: TGCAGTGCTAGGGACCGGGGGGCCGGAGGGGCTGAAGCTTTCTTT. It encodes CSARDRGAGGAEAFF.

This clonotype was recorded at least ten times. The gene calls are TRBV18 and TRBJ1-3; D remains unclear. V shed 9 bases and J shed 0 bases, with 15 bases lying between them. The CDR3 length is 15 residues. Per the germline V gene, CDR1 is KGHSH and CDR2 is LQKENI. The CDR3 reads CASEGRLHSGNTIYF. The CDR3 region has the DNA TGTGCCAGTGAGGGTCGTCTTCACTCTGGAAACACCATATATTTT.

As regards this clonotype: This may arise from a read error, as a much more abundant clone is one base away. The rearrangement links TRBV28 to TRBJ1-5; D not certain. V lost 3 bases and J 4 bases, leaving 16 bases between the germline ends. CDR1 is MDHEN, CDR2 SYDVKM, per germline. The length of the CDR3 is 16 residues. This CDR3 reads CASSFNRAMGNQPQHF. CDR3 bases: TGTGCCAGCAGTTTTAATCGGGCAATGGGGAATCAGCCCCAGCATTTT.

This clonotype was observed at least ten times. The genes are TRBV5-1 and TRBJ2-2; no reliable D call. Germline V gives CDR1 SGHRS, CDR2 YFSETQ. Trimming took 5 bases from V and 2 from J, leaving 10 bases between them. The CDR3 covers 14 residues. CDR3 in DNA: TGCGCCAGCAGGGGCAGCCTAAACACCGGGGAGCTGTTTTTT. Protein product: CASRGSLNTGELFF.

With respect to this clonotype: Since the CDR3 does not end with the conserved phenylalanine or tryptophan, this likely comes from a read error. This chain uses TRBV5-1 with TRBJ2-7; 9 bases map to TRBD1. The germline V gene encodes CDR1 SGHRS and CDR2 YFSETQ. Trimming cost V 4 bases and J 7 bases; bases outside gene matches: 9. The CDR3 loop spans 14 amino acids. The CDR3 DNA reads TGCGCCAGCAGCCCGACGGACAGGGGTCGTGAGCAGTACCTC. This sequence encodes CASSPTDRGREQYL.

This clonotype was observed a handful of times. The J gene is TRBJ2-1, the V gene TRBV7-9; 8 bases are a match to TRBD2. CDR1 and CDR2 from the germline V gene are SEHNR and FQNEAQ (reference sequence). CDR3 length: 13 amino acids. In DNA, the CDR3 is TGTGCTTGGACGGGGGGGCTAGGTAATGAGCAGTTCTTC. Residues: CAWTGGLGNEQFF.

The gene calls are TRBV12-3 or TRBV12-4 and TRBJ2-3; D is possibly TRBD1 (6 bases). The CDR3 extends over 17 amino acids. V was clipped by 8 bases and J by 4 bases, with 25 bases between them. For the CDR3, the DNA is TGTGCCAGCGGGCCGACGACTGGACAGCTGAGAGCAGATACGCAGTATTTT. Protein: CASGPTTGQLRADTQYF.

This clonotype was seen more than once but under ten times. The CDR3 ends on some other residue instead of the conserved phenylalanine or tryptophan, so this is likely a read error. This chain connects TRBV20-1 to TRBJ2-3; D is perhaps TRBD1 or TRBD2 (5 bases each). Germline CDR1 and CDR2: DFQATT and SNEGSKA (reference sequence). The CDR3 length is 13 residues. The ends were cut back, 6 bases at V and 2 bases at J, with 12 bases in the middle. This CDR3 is CSARDSDTDTQYL. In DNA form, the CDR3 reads TGCAGTGCCAGGGATAGCGACACAGATACGCAGTATCTC.

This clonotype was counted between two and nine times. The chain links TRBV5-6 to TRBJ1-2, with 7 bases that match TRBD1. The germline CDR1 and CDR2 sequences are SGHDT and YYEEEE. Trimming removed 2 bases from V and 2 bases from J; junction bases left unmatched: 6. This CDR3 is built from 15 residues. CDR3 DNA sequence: TGTGCCAGCAGCTTCCCCTGGACAGGAAACTATGGCTACACCTTC. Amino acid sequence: CASSFPWTGNYGYTF.

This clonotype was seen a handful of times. In DNA, the CDR3 is TGCAGTGCTAGCGACAGGGATAGTATGTACTTC. This codes for CSASDRDSMYF. The rearrangement links TRBV20-1 to TRBJ2-5, with TRBD1 identical over 7 bases. J lost 13 bases, V lost 3 bases, and 8 bases had no gene match. The CDR3 loop spans 11 amino acids. Germline lookup yields CDR1 DFQATT and CDR2 SNEGSKA (reference sequence).

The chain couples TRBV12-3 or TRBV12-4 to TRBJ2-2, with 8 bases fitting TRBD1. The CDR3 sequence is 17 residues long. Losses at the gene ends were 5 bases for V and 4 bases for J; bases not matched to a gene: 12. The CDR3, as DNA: TGTGCCAGCAGTCAGAAGACAGGGGAGGCGGGCACCGGGGAGCTGTTTTTT. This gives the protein CASSQKTGEAGTGELFF.

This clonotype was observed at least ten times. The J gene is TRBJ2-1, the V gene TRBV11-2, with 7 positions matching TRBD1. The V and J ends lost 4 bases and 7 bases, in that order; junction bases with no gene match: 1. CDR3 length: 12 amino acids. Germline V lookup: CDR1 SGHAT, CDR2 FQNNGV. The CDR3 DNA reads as TGTGCCAGCAGCTCACAGGGGAATGAGCAGTTCTTC. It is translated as CASSSQGNEQFF.

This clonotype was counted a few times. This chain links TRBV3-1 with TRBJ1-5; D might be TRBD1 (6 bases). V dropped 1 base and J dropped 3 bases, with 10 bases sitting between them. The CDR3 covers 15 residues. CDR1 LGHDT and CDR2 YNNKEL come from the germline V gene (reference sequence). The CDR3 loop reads CASSQGTGPNQPQHF. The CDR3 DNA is TGTGCCAGCAGCCAAGGTACAGGGCCCAATCAGCCCCAGCATTTT.

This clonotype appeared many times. CDR3 residues: CASSPSQIPYEQYF. CDR3 bases: TGTGCCAGCAGCCCCTCCCAAATCCCATACGAGCAGTACTTC. This chain connects TRBV5-4 to TRBJ2-7; D uncertain. V lost 4 bases and J lost 4, with 15 bases in between. Per the germline V gene, CDR1 is SGHNT and CDR2 is YYREEE (reference sequence). There are 14 residues in the CDR3.

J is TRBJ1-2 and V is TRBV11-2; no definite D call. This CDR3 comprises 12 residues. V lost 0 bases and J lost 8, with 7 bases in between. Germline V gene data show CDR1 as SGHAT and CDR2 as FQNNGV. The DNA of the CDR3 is TGTGCCAGCAGCTTAGATTCGGGGGGCTACACCTTC. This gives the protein CASSLDSGGYTF. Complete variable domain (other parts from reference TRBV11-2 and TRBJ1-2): EAGVAQSPRYKIIEKRQSVAFWCNPISGHATLYWYQQILGQGPKLLIQFQNNGVVDDSQLPKDRFSAERLKGVDSTLKIQPAKLEDSAVYLCASSLDSGGYTFGSGTRLTVV.

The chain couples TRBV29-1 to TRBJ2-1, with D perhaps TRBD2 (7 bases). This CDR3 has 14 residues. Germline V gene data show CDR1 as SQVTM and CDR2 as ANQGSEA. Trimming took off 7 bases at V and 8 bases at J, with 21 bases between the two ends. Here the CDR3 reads CSGHGGGGRDEQFF. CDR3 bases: TGCAGCGGCCATGGGGGGGGGGGCCGAGATGAGCAGTTCTTC.

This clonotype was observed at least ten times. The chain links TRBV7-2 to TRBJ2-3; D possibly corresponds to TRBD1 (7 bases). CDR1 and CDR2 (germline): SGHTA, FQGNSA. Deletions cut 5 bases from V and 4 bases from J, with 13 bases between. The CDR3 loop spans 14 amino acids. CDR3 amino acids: CASSPGGNADTQYF. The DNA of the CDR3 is TGTGCCAGCAGCCCAGGGGGGAATGCAGATACGCAGTATTTT.

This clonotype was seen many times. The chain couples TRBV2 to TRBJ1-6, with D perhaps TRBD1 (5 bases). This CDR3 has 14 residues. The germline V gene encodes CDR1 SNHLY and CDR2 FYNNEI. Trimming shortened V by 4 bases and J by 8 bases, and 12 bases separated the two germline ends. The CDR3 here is CASSATWGDSPLHF. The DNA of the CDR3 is TGTGCCAGCAGTGCAACATGGGGGGATTCACCCCTCCACTTT.

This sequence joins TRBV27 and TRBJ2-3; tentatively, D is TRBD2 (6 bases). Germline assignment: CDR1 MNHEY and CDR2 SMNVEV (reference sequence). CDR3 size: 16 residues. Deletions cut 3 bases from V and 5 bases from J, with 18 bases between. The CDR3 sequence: CASSFSTGGPVDTQYF. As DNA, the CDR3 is TGTGCCAGCAGTTTTTCTACCGGAGGGCCCGTAGATACGCAGTATTTT.

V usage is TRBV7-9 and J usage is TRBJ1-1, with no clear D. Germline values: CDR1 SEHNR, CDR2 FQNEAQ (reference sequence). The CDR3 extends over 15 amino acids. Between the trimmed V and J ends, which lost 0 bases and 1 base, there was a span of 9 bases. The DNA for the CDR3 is TGTGCCAGCAGCTTAGCCCCGACACAGAACACTGAAGCTTTCTTT. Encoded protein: CASSLAPTQNTEAFF. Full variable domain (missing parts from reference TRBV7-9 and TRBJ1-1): DTGVSQNPRHKITKRGQNVTFRCDPISEHNRLYWYRQTLGQGPEFLTYFQNEAQLEKSRLLSDRFSAERPKGSFSTLEIQRTEQGDSAMYLCASSLAPTQNTEAFFGQGTRLTVV.

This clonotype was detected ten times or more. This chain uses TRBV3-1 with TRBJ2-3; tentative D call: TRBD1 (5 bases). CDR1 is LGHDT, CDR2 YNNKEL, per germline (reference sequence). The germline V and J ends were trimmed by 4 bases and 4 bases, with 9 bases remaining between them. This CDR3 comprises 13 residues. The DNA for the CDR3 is TGTGCCAGCAGCCTTATGACAGCAGATACGCAGTATTTT. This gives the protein CASSLMTADTQYF.

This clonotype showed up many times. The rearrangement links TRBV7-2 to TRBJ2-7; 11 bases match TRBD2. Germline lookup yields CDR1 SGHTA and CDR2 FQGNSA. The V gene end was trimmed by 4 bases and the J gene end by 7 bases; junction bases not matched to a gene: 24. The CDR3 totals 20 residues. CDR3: CASSSSWAASGGQRGWEQYF. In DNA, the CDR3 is TGTGCCAGCAGCTCTTCTTGGGCGGCTAGCGGGGGGCAAAGGGGTTGGGAGCAGTACTTC.

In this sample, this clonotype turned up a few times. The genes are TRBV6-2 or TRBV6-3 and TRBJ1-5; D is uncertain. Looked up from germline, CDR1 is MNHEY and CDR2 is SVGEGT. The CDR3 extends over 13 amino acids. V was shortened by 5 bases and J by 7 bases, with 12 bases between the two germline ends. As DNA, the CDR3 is TGTGCCAGCAGTCCGGGTGGCTTCCAGCCCCAGCATTTT. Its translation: CASSPGGFQPQHF.